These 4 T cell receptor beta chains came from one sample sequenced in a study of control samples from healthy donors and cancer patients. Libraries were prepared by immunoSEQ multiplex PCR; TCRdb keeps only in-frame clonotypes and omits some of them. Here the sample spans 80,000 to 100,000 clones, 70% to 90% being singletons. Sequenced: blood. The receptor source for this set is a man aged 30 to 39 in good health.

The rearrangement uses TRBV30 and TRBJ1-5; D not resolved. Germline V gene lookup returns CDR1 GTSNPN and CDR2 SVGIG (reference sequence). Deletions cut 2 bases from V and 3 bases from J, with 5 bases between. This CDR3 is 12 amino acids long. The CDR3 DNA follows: TGTGCCTGGAGTATCAACAATCAGCCCCAGCATTTT. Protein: CAWSINNQPQHF.

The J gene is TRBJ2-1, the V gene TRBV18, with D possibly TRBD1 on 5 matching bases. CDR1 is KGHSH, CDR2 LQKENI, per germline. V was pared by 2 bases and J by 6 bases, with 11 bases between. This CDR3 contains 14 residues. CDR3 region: CASSPGAISNEQFF. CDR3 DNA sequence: TGTGCCAGCTCACCAGGGGCGATTAGCAATGAGCAGTTCTTC.

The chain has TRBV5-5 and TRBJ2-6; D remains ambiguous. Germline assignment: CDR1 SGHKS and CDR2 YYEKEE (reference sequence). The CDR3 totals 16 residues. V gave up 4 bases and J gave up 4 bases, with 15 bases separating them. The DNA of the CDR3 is TGTGCCAGCAGCCAAATACGGCCCACCGGGGCCAACGTCCTGACTTTC. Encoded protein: CASSQIRPTGANVLTF.

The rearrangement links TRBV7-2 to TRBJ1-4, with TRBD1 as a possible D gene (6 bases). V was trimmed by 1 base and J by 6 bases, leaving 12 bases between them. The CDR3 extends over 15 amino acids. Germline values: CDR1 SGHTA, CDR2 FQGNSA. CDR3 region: CASSLVGTPDEKLFF. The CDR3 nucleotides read TGTGCCAGCAGCTTAGTCGGGACACCTGATGAAAAACTGTTTTTT.